These 7 T cell receptor beta chains were all obtained from the same sample, sequenced in a study of Ad26.COV2.S vaccination and SARS-CoV-2 variants. Data came from immunoSEQ multiplex PCR; TCRdb stores just in-frame clones and leaves some out. Counted here are some 290,000 clones, around 83% occurring once; the ten biggest clones make up under 2%. Sample treatment: around 19 received Ad26.COV2.S at low or high dose, single or two shots; 5 received placebo; per-sample allocation not given. The samples date from day 63 after the first vaccine or placebo injection. Here the sequenced sample was peripheral blood, taken in a trial of Ad26.COV2.S vaccine versus placebo. These receptors were taken from a person between 18 and 59 years old who received the Ad26.COV2.S COVID-19 vaccine or a placebo.

A remark on this clone: Other nucleotide sequences in the sample specify the same CDR3. The chain links TRBV2 to TRBJ1-5; D possibly corresponds to TRBD1 (5 bases). Trimming took off 4 bases at V and 2 bases at J, with 9 bases between the two ends. This CDR3 is 14 amino acids long. CDR1 is SNHLY and CDR2 is FYNNEI in the germline V gene. The CDR3 nucleotides are TGTGCCAGCAGTGTCCAGGGCGGCAATCAGCCCCAGCATTTT. It yields the protein CASSVQGGNQPQHF.

The chain has TRBV6-5 and TRBJ2-7; 7 nucleotides align to TRBD1. This CDR3 has 15 amino acids. Trimming took 5 bases from V and 3 from J; bases not matched to a gene: 10. Germline lookup yields CDR1 MNHEY and CDR2 SVGAGI. The CDR3 DNA sequence: TGTGCCAGCAGTCCTTCCCCGGGACAGAGCTACGAGCAGTACTTC. Its protein is CASSPSPGQSYEQYF.

J is TRBJ2-3 and V is TRBV11-2; maybe TRBD2 (5 bases). Germline values: CDR1 SGHAT, CDR2 FQNNGV. This CDR3 is built from 12 residues. V was cut by 5 bases and J by 7 bases, with 10 bases left in between. The CDR3 sequence: CASSPTSNTQYF. CDR3 nucleotides: TGTGCCAGCAGCCCCACTAGTAATACGCAGTATTTT.

This chain connects TRBV6-6 to TRBJ1-6, with D uncertain. V shed 7 bases and J shed 5 bases, with 9 bases lying between them. The CDR3 is 13 residues long. The germline CDR1 and CDR2 sequences are MNHNY and SVGAGI (reference sequence). This CDR3 reads CASKIQDNSPLHF. DNA of the CDR3: TGTGCCAGCAAAATACAAGATAATTCACCCCTCCACTTT.

This clone appeared a single time. J is TRBJ2-7 and V is TRBV7-9, with D perhaps being TRBD1 or TRBD2 (5 bases each). The CDR3 is 14 amino acids. V lost 5 bases, J lost 2 bases, and 13 bases lay in between. Germline V gives CDR1 SEHNR, CDR2 FQNEAQ (reference sequence). The CDR3 sequence: CASSETGRTYEQYF. DNA of the CDR3: TGTGCCAGCAGCGAAACGGGACGGACCTACGAGCAGTACTTC.

This rearrangement joins TRBV9 to TRBJ1-2, with D perhaps matching TRBD1 (6 bases). Deletions cut 3 bases from V and 4 bases from J, with 25 bases between. This CDR3 is built from 18 residues. Germline lookup yields CDR1 SGDLS and CDR2 YYNGEE. The CDR3 nucleotides read TGTGCCAGCAGCGCCCCGCGGACAGCCCCCACCCCCCTCTATGGCTACACCTTC. As protein: CASSAPRTAPTPLYGYTF. The full variable domain, with the rest looked up from reference TRBV9 and TRBJ1-2, is DSGVTQTPKHLITATGQRVTLRCSPRSGDLSVYWYQQSLDQGLQFLIQYYNGEERAKGNILERFSAQQFPDLHSELNLSSLELGDSALYFCASSAPRTAPTPLYGYTFGSGTRLTVV.

V gene TRBV7-6 combines with J gene TRBJ1-3; D remains ambiguous. V lost 1 base and J lost 0, with 10 bases in between. Per germline, CDR1 SGHVS and CDR2 FNYEAQ. This CDR3 is 16 amino acids long. The CDR3 loop is CASSLEPALSGNTIYF. CDR3 DNA sequence: TGTGCCAGCAGCTTAGAACCCGCGCTCTCTGGAAACACCATATATTTT.